The clone carrying this TCR beta chain has only a few counts. Original data processing: Researchers report that nucleated cell counts were estimated from reference gene primer amplification. Generated by immunoSEQ multiplex PCR, the TCRdb table keeps only in-frame clones and is missing some. The V and J calls and clone size were taken over from that table, and D and trimming were inferred from the DNA. The sample contains around 150,000 clones, 75% to 90% of which appear only once. Looked up from germline, CDR1 is SGHAT and CDR2 is FQNNGV. The CDR3 length is 16 residues. V was shortened by 1 base and J by 6 bases, with 15 bases between the two germline ends. This record comes from a study of blood T cell repertoires in COVID-19.

The origin of this receptor is a human donor in a cohort sampled during active COVID-19. The gene calls are TRBV11-2 and TRBJ2-2, with a weak D call TRBD1 (6 bases). The sample comprised peripheral blood. DNA for the CDR3: TGTGCCAGCAGCTTAGGACAGGAGTACAACTCCGGGGAGCTGTTTTTT. Translation: CASSLGQEYNSGELFF.